This T cell receptor beta chain was identified during a study of control samples from healthy donors and cancer patients. Libraries were prepared by immunoSEQ multiplex PCR; TCRdb keeps only in-frame clonotypes and omits some of them. The sample lists roughly 130,000 clones, 80% to 90% occurring once. The CDR3 loop spans 15 amino acids. The V gene's germline CDR1 is SGDLS and CDR2 YYNGEE. Between the trimmed V and J ends, which lost 0 bases and 3 bases, there was a span of 13 bases. This receptor was obtained from a woman younger than 45 in good health. The sequenced sample consisted of blood. V is TRBV9 and J is TRBJ2-7; perhaps TRBD2 as D (6 bases). DNA of the CDR3: TGTGCCAGCAGCGTAGGGGCTAGCGCACTCTACGAGCAGTACTTC. It is translated as CASSVGASALYEQYF.